The clone carrying this T cell receptor (beta chain) was counted between two and nine times. Its specificity is unknown. Primers used in a second PCR of roughly 6 to 12 cycles were a sample-barcoded 5' primer and a J-beta primer mix. Each CDR3 protein gets one entry after TCRdb re-called the 5' RACE reads with MiXCR. This table holds more than 550,000 distinct CDR3 sequences, about a fifth found once. The CDR3 is made up of 18 amino acids. Germline assignment: CDR1 SEHNR and CDR2 FQNEAQ (reference sequence). The donors, healthy Caucasians from Russia, were aged roughly 6 to 90. The total RNA that was extracted per sample amounted to at least 5 micrograms. The data were obtained in a study of blood T cells in healthy people across ages. Study outcomes and limitations: A strong correlation between TCR beta diversity and naive T cell percentage was seen. Across the age range, TCR beta diversity per million T cells fell in a roughly linear way.

The sequenced material came from blood. The chain employs TRBV7-9 and TRBJ2-5, with 7 bases fitting TRBD1. The J call may not be correct, given that the DNA end is closer to TRBJ2-7. This TCR was sampled from a man aged 65-85 years in good health. The CDR3 loop reads CASSLRLGRGKGIYEQYF. DNA for the CDR3: TGTGCCAGCAGCTTAAGGCTTGGCAGGGGGAAGGGGATCTACGAGCAGTACTTC.